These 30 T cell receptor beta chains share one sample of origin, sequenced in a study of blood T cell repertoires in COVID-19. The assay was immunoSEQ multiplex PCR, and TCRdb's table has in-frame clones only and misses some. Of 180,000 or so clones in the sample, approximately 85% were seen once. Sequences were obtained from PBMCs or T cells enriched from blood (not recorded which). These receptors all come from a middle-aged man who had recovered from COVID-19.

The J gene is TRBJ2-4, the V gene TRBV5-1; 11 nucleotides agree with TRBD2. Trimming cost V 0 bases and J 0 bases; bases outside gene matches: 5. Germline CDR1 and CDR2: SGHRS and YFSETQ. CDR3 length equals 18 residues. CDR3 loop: CASSLGLAGSQAKNIQYF. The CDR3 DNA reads TGCGCCAGCAGCTTGGGACTAGCGGGGTCCCAAGCCAAAAACATTCAGTACTTC. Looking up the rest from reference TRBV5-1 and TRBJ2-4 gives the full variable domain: KAGVTQTPRYLIKTRGQQVTLSCSPISGHRSVSWYQQTPGQGLQFLFEYFSETQRNKGNFPGRFSGRQFSNSRSEMNVSTLELGDSALYLCASSLGLAGSQAKNIQYFGAGTRLSVL.

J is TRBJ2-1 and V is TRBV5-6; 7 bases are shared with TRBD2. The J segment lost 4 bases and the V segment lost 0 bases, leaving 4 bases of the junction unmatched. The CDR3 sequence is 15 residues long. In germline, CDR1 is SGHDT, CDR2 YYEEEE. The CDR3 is CASSLGGRPYNEQFF. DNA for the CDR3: TGTGCCAGCAGCTTGGGCGGGAGACCATACAATGAGCAGTTCTTC. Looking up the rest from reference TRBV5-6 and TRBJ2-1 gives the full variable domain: DAGVTQSPTHLIKTRGQQVTLRCSPKSGHDTVSWYQQALGQGPQFIFQYYEEEERQRGNFPDRFSGHQFPNYSSELNVNALLLGDSALYLCASSLGGRPYNEQFFGPGTRLTVL.

In DNA form, the CDR3 reads TGTGCCAGCAGCTTTGCGGGGGAGAATTACAATGAGCAGTTCTTC. Translating it yields CASSFAGENYNEQFF. The chain uses TRBV13 and TRBJ2-1; 7 nucleotides line up with TRBD2. Germline CDR1 is PRHDT and CDR2 is FYEKMQ (reference sequence). V was clipped by 3 bases and J by 4 bases; unmatched bases: 6. The CDR3 length is 15 residues.

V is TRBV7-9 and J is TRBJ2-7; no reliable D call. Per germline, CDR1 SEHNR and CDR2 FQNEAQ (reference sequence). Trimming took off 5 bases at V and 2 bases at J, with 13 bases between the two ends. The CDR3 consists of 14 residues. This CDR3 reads CASSLPAATYEQYF. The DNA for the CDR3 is TGTGCCAGCAGCCTTCCCGCGGCGACCTACGAGCAGTACTTC.

The CDR3 protein is CASSETGDDYGYTF. The CDR3, as DNA: TGTGCCAGCAGTGAAACAGGAGACGACTATGGCTACACCTTC. V and J are TRBV2 and TRBJ1-2; TRBD1 is a possible D gene (5 bases). V was trimmed by 2 bases and J by 3 bases, leaving 10 bases between them. CDR3 size: 14 residues. The germline CDR1 and CDR2 sequences are SNHLY and FYNNEI.

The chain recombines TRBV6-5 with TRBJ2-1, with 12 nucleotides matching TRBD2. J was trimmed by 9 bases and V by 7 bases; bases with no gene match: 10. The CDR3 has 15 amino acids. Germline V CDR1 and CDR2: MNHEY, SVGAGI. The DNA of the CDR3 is TGTGCCAGCATTCCACTAGCGGGGGGCCAGGGTGAGCAGTTCTTC. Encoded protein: CASIPLAGGQGEQFF.

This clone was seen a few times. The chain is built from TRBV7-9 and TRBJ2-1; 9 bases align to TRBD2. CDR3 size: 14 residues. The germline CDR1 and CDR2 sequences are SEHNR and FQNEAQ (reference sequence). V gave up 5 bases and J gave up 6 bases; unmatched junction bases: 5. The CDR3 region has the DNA TGTGCCAGCAGCCCGGGACTAGCATTCAATGAGCAGTTCTTC. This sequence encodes CASSPGLAFNEQFF.

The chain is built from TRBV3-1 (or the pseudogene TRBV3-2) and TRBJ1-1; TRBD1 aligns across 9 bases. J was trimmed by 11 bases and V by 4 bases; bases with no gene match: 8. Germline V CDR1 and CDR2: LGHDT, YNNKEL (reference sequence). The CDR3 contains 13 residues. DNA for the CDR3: TGTGCCAGCAGCCGGGGCCGGGACAGGGCCGCTTTCTTT. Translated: CASSRGRDRAAFF.

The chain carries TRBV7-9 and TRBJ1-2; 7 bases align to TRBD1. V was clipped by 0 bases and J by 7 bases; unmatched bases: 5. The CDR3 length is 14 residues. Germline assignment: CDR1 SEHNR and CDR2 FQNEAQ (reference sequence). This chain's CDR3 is CASSLAEPGGGYTF. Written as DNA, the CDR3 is TGTGCCAGCAGCTTAGCGGAGCCAGGGGGTGGCTACACCTTC.

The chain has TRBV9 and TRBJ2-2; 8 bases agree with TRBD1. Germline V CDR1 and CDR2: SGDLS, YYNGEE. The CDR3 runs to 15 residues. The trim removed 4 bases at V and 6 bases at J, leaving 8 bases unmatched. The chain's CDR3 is CASSYTGGSAGELFF. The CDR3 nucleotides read TGTGCCAGCAGCTACACAGGGGGTAGCGCCGGGGAGCTGTTTTTT.

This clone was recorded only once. CDR3 DNA: TGTGCCAGCAGCGTAGCTGCCCGGGGGGATACGCAGTATTTT. This codes for CASSVAARGDTQYF. The rearrangement uses TRBV9 and TRBJ2-3, with D possibly matching TRBD2 (6 bases). The CDR3 has 14 residues. From germline, CDR1 is SGDLS and CDR2 YYNGEE. Trimming took off 0 bases at V and 6 bases at J, with 11 bases between the two ends.

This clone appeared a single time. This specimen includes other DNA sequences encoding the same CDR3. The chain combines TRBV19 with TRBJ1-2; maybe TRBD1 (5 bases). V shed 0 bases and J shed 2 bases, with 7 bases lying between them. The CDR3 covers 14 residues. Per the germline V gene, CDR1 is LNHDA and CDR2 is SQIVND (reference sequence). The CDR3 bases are TGTGCCAGTAGTATAGATCGGGGGAACTATGGCTACACCTTC. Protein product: CASSIDRGNYGYTF.

CDR3 amino acids: CASSIAFSYNEQFF. The CDR3 DNA is TGTGCCAGTAGTATAGCTTTCTCCTACAATGAGCAGTTCTTC. V is TRBV19 and J is TRBJ2-1; D gene ambiguous. This CDR3 contains 14 residues. V was trimmed by 1 base and J by 0 bases, leaving 4 bases between them. The germline gives CDR1 LNHDA, CDR2 SQIVND (reference sequence).

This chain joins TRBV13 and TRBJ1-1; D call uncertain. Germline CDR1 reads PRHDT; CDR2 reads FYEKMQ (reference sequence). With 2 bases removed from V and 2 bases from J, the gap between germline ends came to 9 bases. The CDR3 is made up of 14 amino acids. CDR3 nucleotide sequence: TGTGCCAGCAGCTTACGGAGGACTAACACTGAAGCTTTCTTT. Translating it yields CASSLRRTNTEAFF. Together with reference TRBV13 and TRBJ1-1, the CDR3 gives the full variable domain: AAGVIQSPRHLIKEKRETATLKCYPIPRHDTVYWYQQGPGQDPQFLISFYEKMQSDKGSIPDRFSAQQFSDYHSELNMSSLELGDSALYFCASSLRRTNTEAFFGQGTRLTVV.

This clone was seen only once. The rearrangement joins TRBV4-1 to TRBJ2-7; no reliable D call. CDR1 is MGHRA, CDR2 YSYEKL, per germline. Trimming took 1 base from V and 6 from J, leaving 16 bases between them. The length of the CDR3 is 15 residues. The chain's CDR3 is CASSQGWPGLGEQYF. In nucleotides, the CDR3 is TGCGCCAGCAGCCAAGGATGGCCAGGCCTTGGCGAGCAGTACTTC.

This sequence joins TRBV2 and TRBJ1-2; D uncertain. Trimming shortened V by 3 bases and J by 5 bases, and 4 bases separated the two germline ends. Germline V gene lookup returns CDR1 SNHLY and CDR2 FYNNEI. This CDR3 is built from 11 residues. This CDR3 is CASSEAYGYTF. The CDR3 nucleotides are TGTGCCAGCAGTGAGGCTTATGGCTACACCTTC.

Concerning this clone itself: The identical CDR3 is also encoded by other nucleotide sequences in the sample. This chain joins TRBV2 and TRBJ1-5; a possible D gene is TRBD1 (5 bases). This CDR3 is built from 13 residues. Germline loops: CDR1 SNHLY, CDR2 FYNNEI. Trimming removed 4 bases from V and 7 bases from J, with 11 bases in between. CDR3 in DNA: TGTGCCAGCAGTGTGGGGGGGTCGCAGCCCCAGCATTTT. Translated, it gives CASSVGGSQPQHF. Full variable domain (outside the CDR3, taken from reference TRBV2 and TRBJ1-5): EPEVTQTPSHQVTQMGQEVILRCVPISNHLYFYWYRQILGQKVEFLVSFYNNEISEKSEIFDDQFSVERPDGSNFTLKIRSTKLEDSAMYFCASSVGGSQPQHFGDGTRLSIL.

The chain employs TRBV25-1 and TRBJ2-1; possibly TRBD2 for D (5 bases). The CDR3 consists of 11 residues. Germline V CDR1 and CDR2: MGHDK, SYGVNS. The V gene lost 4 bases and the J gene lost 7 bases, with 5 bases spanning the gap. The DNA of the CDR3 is TGTGCCAGCAGTGCGGGGAATGAGCAGTTCTTC. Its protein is CASSAGNEQFF. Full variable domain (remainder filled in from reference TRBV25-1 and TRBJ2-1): EADIYQTPRYLVIGTGKKITLECSQTMGHDKMYWYQQDPGMELHLIHYSYGVNSTEKGDLSSESTVSRIRTEHFPLTLESARPSHTSQYLCASSAGNEQFFGPGTRLTVL.

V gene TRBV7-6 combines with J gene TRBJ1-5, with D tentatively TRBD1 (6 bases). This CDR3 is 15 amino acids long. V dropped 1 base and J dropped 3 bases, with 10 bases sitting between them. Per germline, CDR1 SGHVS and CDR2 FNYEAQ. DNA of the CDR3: TGTGCCAGCAGCTTAGGGCAGGGGATCAATCAGCCCCAGCATTTT. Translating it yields CASSLGQGINQPQHF.

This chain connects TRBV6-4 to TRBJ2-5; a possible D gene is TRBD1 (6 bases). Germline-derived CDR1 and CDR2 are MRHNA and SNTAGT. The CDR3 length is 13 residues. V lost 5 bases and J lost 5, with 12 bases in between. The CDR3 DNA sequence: TGTGCCAGCAGTACAGGGAATGGCGAGACCCAGTACTTC. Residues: CASSTGNGETQYF.

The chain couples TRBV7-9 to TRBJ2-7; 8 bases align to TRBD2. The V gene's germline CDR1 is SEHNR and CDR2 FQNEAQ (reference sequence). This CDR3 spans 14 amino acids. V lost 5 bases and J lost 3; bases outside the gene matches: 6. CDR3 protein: CASSPLGTSYEQYF. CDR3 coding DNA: TGTGCCAGCAGCCCTCTTGGGACTAGCTACGAGCAGTACTTC.

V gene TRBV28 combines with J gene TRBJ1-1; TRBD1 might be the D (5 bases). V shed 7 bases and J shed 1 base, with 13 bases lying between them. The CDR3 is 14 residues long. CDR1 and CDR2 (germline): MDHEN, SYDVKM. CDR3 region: CASKRGGSNTEAFF. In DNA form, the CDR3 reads TGTGCCAGCAAACGGGGGGGTTCGAACACTGAAGCTTTCTTT. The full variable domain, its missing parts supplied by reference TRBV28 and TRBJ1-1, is DVKVTQSSRYLVKRTGEKVFLECVQDMDHENMFWYRQDPGLGLRLIYFSYDVKMKEKGDIPEGYSVSREKKERFSLILESASTNQTSMYLCASKRGGSNTEAFFGQGTRLTVV.

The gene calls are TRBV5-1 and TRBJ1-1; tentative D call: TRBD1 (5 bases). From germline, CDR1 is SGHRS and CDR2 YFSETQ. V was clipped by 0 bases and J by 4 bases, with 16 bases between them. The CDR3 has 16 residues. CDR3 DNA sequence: TGCGCCAGCAGCTTGGGAGCTACAGGTCTGGGCACTGAAGCTTTCTTT. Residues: CASSLGATGLGTEAFF.

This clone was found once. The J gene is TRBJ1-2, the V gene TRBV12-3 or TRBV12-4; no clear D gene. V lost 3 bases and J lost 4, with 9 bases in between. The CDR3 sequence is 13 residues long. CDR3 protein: CASSLSPPYGYTF. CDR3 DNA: TGTGCCAGCAGTTTGAGCCCACCCTATGGCTACACCTTC.

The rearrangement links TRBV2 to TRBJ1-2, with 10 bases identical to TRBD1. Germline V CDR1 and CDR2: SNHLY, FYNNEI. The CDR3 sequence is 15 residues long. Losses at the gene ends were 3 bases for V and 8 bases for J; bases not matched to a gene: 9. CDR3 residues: CASSEAGTGVKGYTF. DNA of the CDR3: TGTGCCAGCAGTGAGGCCGGGACAGGGGTGAAAGGCTACACCTTC.

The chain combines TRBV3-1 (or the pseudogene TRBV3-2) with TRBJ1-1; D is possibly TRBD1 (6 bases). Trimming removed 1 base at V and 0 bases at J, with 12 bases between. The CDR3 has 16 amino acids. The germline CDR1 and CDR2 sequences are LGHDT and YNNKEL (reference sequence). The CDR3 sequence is CASSQVRGTMNTEAFF. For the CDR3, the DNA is TGTGCCAGCAGCCAAGTAAGGGGGACCATGAACACTGAAGCTTTCTTT.

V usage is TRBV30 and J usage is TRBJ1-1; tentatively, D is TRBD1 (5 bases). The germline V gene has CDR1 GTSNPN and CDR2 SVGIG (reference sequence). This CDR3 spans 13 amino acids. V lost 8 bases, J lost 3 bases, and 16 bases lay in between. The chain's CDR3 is CALRGGLDTEAFF. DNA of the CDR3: TGTGCCCTCCGCGGGGGTTTGGACACTGAAGCTTTCTTT.

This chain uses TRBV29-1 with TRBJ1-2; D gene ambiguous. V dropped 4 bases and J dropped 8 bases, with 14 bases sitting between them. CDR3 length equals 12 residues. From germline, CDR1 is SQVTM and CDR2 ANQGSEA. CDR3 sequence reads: CSVGFEGDGYTF. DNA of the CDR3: TGCAGCGTTGGCTTCGAGGGAGACGGCTACACCTTC.

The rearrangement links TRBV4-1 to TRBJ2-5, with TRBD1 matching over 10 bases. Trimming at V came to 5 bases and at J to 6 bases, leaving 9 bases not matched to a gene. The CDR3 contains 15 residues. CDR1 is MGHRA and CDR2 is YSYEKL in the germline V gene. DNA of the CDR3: TGCGCCAGCAGCGAACCGGGACAGGGGATGCAGACCCAGTACTTC. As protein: CASSEPGQGMQTQYF.

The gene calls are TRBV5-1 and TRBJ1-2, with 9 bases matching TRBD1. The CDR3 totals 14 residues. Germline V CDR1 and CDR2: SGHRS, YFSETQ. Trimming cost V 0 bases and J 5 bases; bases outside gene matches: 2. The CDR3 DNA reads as TGCGCCAGCAGCTTGGAGGGGACAGGGTATGGCTACACCTTC. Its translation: CASSLEGTGYGYTF. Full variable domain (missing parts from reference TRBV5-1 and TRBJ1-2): KAGVTQTPRYLIKTRGQQVTLSCSPISGHRSVSWYQQTPGQGLQFLFEYFSETQRNKGNFPGRFSGRQFSNSRSEMNVSTLELGDSALYLCASSLEGTGYGYTFGSGTRLTVV.